This T cell receptor beta chain was found in a study of blood T cell repertoires in COVID-19. Sequencing was performed with immunoSEQ multiplex PCR; in TCRdb, only in-frame clones are kept and a portion is missing. The sample lists under 300,000 clones; about 85% were seen once. Adults between about 18 and 95 years of age took part from fewer than 30 US areas. Researchers sorted participants into cohorts using their self-reported clinical history. Germline CDR1 LGHDT, CDR2 YNNKEL (reference sequence). V was clipped by 1 base and J by 4 bases, with 10 bases between them. This CDR3 contains 14 residues.

The V call is TRBV3-1 (or the pseudogene TRBV3-2), the J call TRBJ1-2, with D possibly being TRBD1 (5 bases). The specimen sequenced was PBMCs or T cells enriched from blood (not recorded which). The receptor's source is a woman aged 25 to 39 with acute COVID-19. As DNA, the CDR3 is TGTGCCAGCAGCCAAGTTACGACAGCCTATGGCTACACCTTC. The encoded protein is CASSQVTTAYGYTF.